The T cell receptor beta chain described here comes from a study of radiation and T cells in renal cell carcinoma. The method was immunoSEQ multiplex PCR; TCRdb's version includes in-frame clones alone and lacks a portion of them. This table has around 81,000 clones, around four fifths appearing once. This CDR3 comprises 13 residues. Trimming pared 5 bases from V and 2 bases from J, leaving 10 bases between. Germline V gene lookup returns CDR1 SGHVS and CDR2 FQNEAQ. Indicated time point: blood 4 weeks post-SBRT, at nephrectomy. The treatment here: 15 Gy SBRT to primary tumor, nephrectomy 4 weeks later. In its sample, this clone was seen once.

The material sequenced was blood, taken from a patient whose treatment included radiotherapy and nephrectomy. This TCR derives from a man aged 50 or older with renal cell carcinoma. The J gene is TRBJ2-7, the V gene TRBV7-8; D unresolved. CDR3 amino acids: CASSRRVPYEQYF. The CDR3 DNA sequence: TGTGCCAGCAGCCGTCGGGTCCCCTACGAGCAGTACTTC.